The entry that follows covers one T cell receptor beta chain sequence. This sample is drawn from a study of T cell changes during pregnancy in multiple sclerosis. Sequenced by immunoSEQ multiplex PCR; TCRdb stores in-frame clones only, minus some. The repertoire holds about 53,000 clones, with about nine tenths as singletons. This CDR3 region has 16 residues. Germline CDR1 and CDR2: SGHDN and FVKESK. The germline V and J ends were trimmed by 4 bases and 4 bases, with 19 bases remaining between them. The sequencing used CD4+ T cells from peripheral blood mononuclear cells, collected in the third trimester of pregnancy. V is TRBV14 and J is TRBJ1-1, with a tentative D call TRBD1 (5 bases). This receptor was taken from a female donor with multiple sclerosis, enrolled in a pregnancy study. CDR3 bases: TGTGCCAGCAGCCTTTCCCTCAGTCTCCAGGGCACTGAAGCTTTCTTT. It specifies CASSLSLSLQGTEAFF.